Below, 5 T cell receptor beta chains from the same sample are listed, as sequenced in a study of blood T cell repertoires in COVID-19. Using immunoSEQ multiplex PCR, the repertoire was profiled, and TCRdb retains in-frame clones only, with some absent. The repertoire holds under 300,000 clones, 82% seen once, with around 11% in the top ten. The sample consisted of peripheral blood. The source is a woman in her sixties with active or convalescent COVID-19.

The chain carries TRBV6-5 and TRBJ1-1; a weak D match, TRBD1 (6 bases). Germline V lookup: CDR1 MNHEY, CDR2 SVGAGI. The CDR3 is 14 residues long. V was trimmed by 6 bases and J by 1 base, leaving 12 bases between them. The chain's CDR3 is CASRLKQGNTEAFF. The CDR3 DNA reads as TGTGCCAGCAGACTAAAACAGGGGAACACTGAAGCTTTCTTT.

This chain connects TRBV24-1 to TRBJ2-3; 14 bases are a match to TRBD2. The CDR3 extends over 15 amino acids. The V gene's germline CDR1 is KGHDR and CDR2 SFDVKD. V gave up 6 bases and J gave up 4 bases; unmatched junction bases: 2. CDR3 loop: CATSTGLAGADTQYF. CDR3 DNA: TGTGCCACCAGTACGGGACTAGCGGGAGCAGATACGCAGTATTTT.

This chain joins TRBV9 and TRBJ1-1; 9 bases match TRBD1. Germline V gene sequence: CDR1 SGDLS, CDR2 YYNGEE. This CDR3 region has 15 residues. J gave up 6 bases and V 4 bases, and 10 bases lay outside the gene matches. The CDR3 DNA reads TGTGCCAGCAGCCCCCAGGGACAGGGAAGGGCTGAAGCTTTCTTT. Translation gives CASSPQGQGRAEAFF.

This chain joins TRBV19 and TRBJ2-3; 7 bases are a match to TRBD1. Trimming cost V 0 bases and J 9 bases; bases outside gene matches: 3. Germline CDR1 LNHDA, CDR2 SQIVND (reference sequence). The CDR3 runs 13 residues. CDR3 bases: TGTGCCAGTAGTATAGAAGGCAGGGGGACGCAGTATTTT. Encoded protein: CASSIEGRGTQYF.

CDR3 sequence: CASSLDRVSGNTIYF. The CDR3 coding sequence is TGTGCCAGCAGCTTAGACAGGGTCTCTGGAAACACCATATATTTT. V and J are TRBV7-2 and TRBJ1-3, with TRBD1 as a possible D gene (6 bases). The CDR3 covers 15 residues. Trimming removed 1 base from V and 0 bases from J, with 7 bases in between. Germline V lookup: CDR1 SGHTA, CDR2 FQGNSA. The full variable domain, in which reference TRBV7-2 and TRBJ1-3 provide the parts outside the CDR3, is GAGVSQSPSNKVTEKGKDVELRCDPISGHTALYWYRQSLGQGLEFLIYFQGNSAPDKSGLPSDRFSAERTGGSVSTLTIQRTQQEDSAVYLCASSLDRVSGNTIYFGEGSWLTVV.